These 18 T cell receptor beta chains came from one sample sequenced in a study of blood T cell repertoires in COVID-19. Measured with immunoSEQ multiplex PCR; TCRdb has only the in-frame clones, and not every one. The sample consists of roughly 240,000 clones, about 83% of them appearing once. The specimen sequenced was peripheral blood. The origin of the receptors is a woman older than 75 with COVID-19, enrolled during active disease.

The chain is built from TRBV5-1 and TRBJ2-5; TRBD2 matches 11 bases. The CDR3 runs 15 residues. Germline lookup yields CDR1 SGHRS and CDR2 YFSETQ. V lost 2 bases to trimming and J lost 9 bases; unmatched junction nucleotides: 9. CDR3 in amino acids: CASSLGTSGLGAQYF. The CDR3 DNA reads as TGCGCCAGCAGCTTAGGGACTAGCGGACTTGGGGCCCAGTACTTC.

The chain uses TRBV10-3 and TRBJ1-1; possibly TRBD1 for D (6 bases). V lost 11 bases, J lost 3 bases, and 19 bases lay in between. The CDR3 is 14 residues long. Looked up from germline, CDR1 is ENHRY and CDR2 is SYGVKD. CDR3 sequence reads: CALRRQVGDTEAFF. The CDR3, as DNA: TGTGCCTTGCGACGACAGGTCGGAGACACTGAAGCTTTCTTT.

This rearrangement joins TRBV18 to TRBJ1-1; D gene ambiguous. The CDR3 sequence is 15 residues long. V was cut by 2 bases and J by 4 bases, with 14 bases left in between. Germline V gene data show CDR1 as KGHSH and CDR2 as LQKENI. The CDR3 loop is CASSPAGNSFTEAFF. Here the CDR3 DNA reads TGTGCCAGCTCACCAGCGGGGAACTCCTTCACTGAAGCTTTCTTT. Combining the CDR3 with reference TRBV18 and TRBJ1-1 gives the whole variable domain NAGVMQNPRHLVRRRGQEARLRCSPMKGHSHVYWYRQLPEEGLKFMVYLQKENIIDESGMPKERFSAEFPKEGPSILRIQQVVRGDSAAYFCASSPAGNSFTEAFFGQGTRLTVV.

J is TRBJ1-5 and V is TRBV7-8, with D possibly matching TRBD1 (5 bases). CDR1 is SGHVS and CDR2 is FQNEAQ in the germline V gene. This CDR3 region has 14 residues. V dropped 7 bases and J dropped 2 bases, with 12 bases sitting between them. This CDR3 is CASKRDAGNQPQHF. The CDR3 DNA reads as TGTGCCAGCAAGCGGGACGCGGGCAATCAGCCCCAGCATTTT.

This chain connects TRBV28 to TRBJ2-5, with D perhaps TRBD1 (5 bases). In germline, CDR1 is MDHEN, CDR2 SYDVKM. V shed 6 bases and J shed 4 bases, with 15 bases lying between them. The CDR3 covers 14 residues. CDR3 bases: TGTGCCAGCAGGCTCAGAGGTAGGGGAGAGACCCAGTACTTC. This sequence encodes CASRLRGRGETQYF.

The V gene is TRBV5-5, the J gene TRBJ2-3; 7 bases map to TRBD1. In germline, CDR1 is SGHKS, CDR2 YYEKEE (reference sequence). Germline trimming cut 0 bases from V and 0 bases from J; bases unmatched to any gene: 10. The CDR3 runs 18 residues. The CDR3 DNA follows: TGTGCCAGCAGCTTGGCGCCCATGGGACAGTTTAGCACAGATACGCAGTATTTT. It is translated as CASSLAPMGQFSTDTQYF.

This clone was counted a few times. The genes are TRBV29-1 and TRBJ1-2; D unresolved. The CDR3 has 12 residues. V was pared by 7 bases and J by 2 bases, with 11 bases between. CDR1 SQVTM and CDR2 ANQGSEA come from the germline V gene. The chain's CDR3 is CSGLEENYGYTF. The CDR3, as DNA: TGCAGCGGCCTAGAGGAGAACTATGGCTACACCTTC.

The J gene is TRBJ2-3, the V gene TRBV6-2 or TRBV6-3; the D is unclear. Germline CDR1 reads MNHEY; CDR2 reads SVGEGT. The CDR3 consists of 15 residues. V was trimmed by 0 bases and J by 2 bases, leaving 9 bases between them. As DNA, the CDR3 is TGTGCCAGCAGTTACTCGGCGGAGAACACAGATACGCAGTATTTT. Amino acid sequence: CASSYSAENTDTQYF.

This chain joins TRBV4-2 and TRBJ2-7, with 10 nucleotides matching TRBD2. V shed 4 bases, J shed 1 base, and the junction held 4 bases outside the gene matches. The CDR3 length is 15 residues. Per germline, CDR1 LGHNA and CDR2 YNFKEQ. CDR3 region: CASSRISGGSYEQYF. The CDR3 DNA follows: TGTGCCAGCAGCCGTATTAGCGGGGGGTCCTACGAGCAGTACTTC.

The J gene is TRBJ2-5, the V gene TRBV7-2; D is possibly TRBD2 (6 bases). From germline, CDR1 is SGHTA and CDR2 FQGNSA. V was cut by 5 bases and J by 4 bases, with 17 bases left in between. This CDR3 spans 15 amino acids. In nucleotides, the CDR3 is TGTGCCAGCAGCCCCGGGAGCGGGTTGGTAGAGACCCAGTACTTC. Translated, it gives CASSPGSGLVETQYF.

The V call is TRBV2, the J call TRBJ2-5; D unclear. CDR3 length: 13 amino acids. V lost 8 bases, J lost 2 bases, and 12 bases lay in between. Germline loops: CDR1 SNHLY, CDR2 FYNNEI. The CDR3 loop reads CASLLYLQETQYF. The CDR3 DNA is TGTGCCAGCTTACTGTACCTTCAAGAGACCCAGTACTTC.

The chain joins TRBV9 to TRBJ2-7, with 7 bases fitting TRBD1. V dropped 0 bases and J dropped 2; count of bases not matched to a gene: 11. Germline loops: CDR1 SGDLS, CDR2 YYNGEE. This CDR3 comprises 17 residues. CDR3: CASSVGTPTGVPYEQYV. DNA for the CDR3: TGTGCCAGCAGCGTAGGGACCCCCACAGGGGTCCCCTACGAGCAGTACGTC.

J is TRBJ2-7 and V is TRBV6-2 or TRBV6-3, with 9 nucleotides matching TRBD1. Germline lookup yields CDR1 MNHEY and CDR2 SVGEGT. Unmatched junction bases numbered 9, after V lost 5 bases and J lost 4 bases. CDR3 length: 15 residues. The chain's CDR3 is CASSGGGTGSYEQYF. The DNA for the CDR3 is TGTGCCAGCAGTGGTGGGGGGACAGGGAGTTACGAGCAGTACTTC.

The chain uses TRBV7-9 and TRBJ1-1, with D uncertain. The CDR3 spans 15 residues. Trimming stripped 5 bases from V and 4 bases from J, with 17 bases between. CDR1 is SEHNR and CDR2 is FQNEAQ in the germline V gene (reference sequence). The CDR3 protein is CASSLLLRRSTEAFF. The CDR3 DNA reads as TGTGCCAGCAGCCTCCTTCTACGTCGGTCCACTGAAGCTTTCTTT.

The chain carries TRBV6-6 and TRBJ2-7, with a weak D call TRBD2 (5 bases). The V end was cut by 5 bases, the J end by 4 bases, with 18 bases between. Germline CDR1 reads MNHNY; CDR2 reads SVGAGI (reference sequence). The CDR3 runs 15 residues. The CDR3 reads CASSHANPPGYEQYF. The DNA for the CDR3 is TGTGCCAGCAGTCACGCAAACCCTCCGGGATACGAGCAGTACTTC.

The chain combines TRBV2 with TRBJ2-1; TRBD2 aligns across 7 bases. This CDR3 comprises 15 residues. Trimming at V came to 5 bases and at J to 3 bases, leaving 7 bases not matched to a gene. Germline loops: CDR1 SNHLY, CDR2 FYNNEI. CDR3 nucleotides: TGTGCCAGCAGTCTACAGGCTAGCGGCTACAATGAGCAGTTCTTC. Translation gives CASSLQASGYNEQFF.

The V and J genes are TRBV5-1 and TRBJ2-2, with 7 bases aligning to TRBD1. Per the germline V gene, CDR1 is SGHRS and CDR2 is YFSETQ. This CDR3 comprises 14 residues. V lost 4 bases, J lost 4 bases, and 4 bases stayed unmatched. DNA of the CDR3: TGCGCCAGCAGCGAACAGGGGAGCACCGGGGAGCTGTTTTTT. Protein sequence: CASSEQGSTGELFF.

The chain joins TRBV7-2 to TRBJ2-1, with 7 bases matching TRBD1. CDR1 is SGHTA, CDR2 FQGNSA, per germline. The CDR3 sequence is 16 residues long. The trim removed 5 bases at V and 5 bases at J, leaving 12 bases unmatched. CDR3 sequence reads: CASSQQGSQGHNEQFF. The DNA for the CDR3 is TGTGCCAGCAGCCAACAGGGGAGTCAGGGACACAATGAGCAGTTCTTC.